The 32 T cell receptor beta chains below all came from one sample that was sequenced in a study of blood T cell repertoires in COVID-19. Clones were read by immunoSEQ multiplex PCR, and TCRdb kept only the in-frame ones, dropping some. The data show roughly 190,000 clones, 75% to 95% seen once. The sample was peripheral blood. The receptors were sampled from a man aged 50-60 years with acute or convalescent COVID-19.

The rearrangement joins TRBV15 to TRBJ2-1, with a weak D call TRBD2 (5 bases). CDR3 length: 14 residues. V lost 1 base and J 11 bases, leaving 15 bases between the germline ends. The germline gives CDR1 LNHNV, CDR2 YYDKDF (reference sequence). The CDR3 sequence is CATSRAQTPGKQFF. The CDR3 region has the DNA TGTGCCACCAGCAGAGCTCAAACCCCGGGAAAGCAGTTCTTC.

This clone has just a few counts. V gene TRBV19 combines with J gene TRBJ1-1, with TRBD1 matching over 9 bases. The CDR3 has 16 amino acids. The germline CDR1 and CDR2 sequences are LNHDA and SQIVND (reference sequence). The V gene end was trimmed by 3 bases and the J gene end by 6 bases; junction bases not matched to a gene: 11. CDR3 protein: CASSMAQGTGQSEAFF. The CDR3 nucleotides are TGTGCCAGTAGTATGGCTCAGGGGACAGGGCAATCTGAAGCTTTCTTT.

The chain links TRBV5-1 to TRBJ1-3, with 7 bases that match TRBD1. J gave up 0 bases and V 0 bases, and 18 bases lay outside the gene matches. The CDR3 runs 21 residues. Per germline, CDR1 SGHRS and CDR2 YFSETQ. The DNA of the CDR3 is TGCGCCAGCAGCTTGGTATTGACAGGGTCAACCCCTCCTCTCTCTGGAAACACCATATATTTT. It specifies CASSLVLTGSTPPLSGNTIYF.

The rearrangement joins TRBV2 to TRBJ2-3, with D possibly being TRBD2 (5 bases). Germline-derived CDR1 and CDR2 are SNHLY and FYNNEI. The CDR3 covers 14 residues. Trimming took 8 bases from V and 1 from J, leaving 13 bases between them. The CDR3 loop reads CASAELGGTDTQYF. Written as DNA, the CDR3 is TGTGCCAGCGCAGAACTAGGTGGCACAGATACGCAGTATTTT.

The chain combines TRBV28 with TRBJ2-5; 8 bases line up with TRBD1. Germline CDR1 is MDHEN and CDR2 is SYDVKM. V trimming: 5 bases; J trimming: 4 bases; junction bases outside the gene matches: 6. The CDR3 runs 14 residues. The CDR3 here is CASSPLDRAETQYF. In nucleotides, the CDR3 is TGTGCCAGCAGTCCCCTGGACAGGGCAGAGACCCAGTACTTC.

This chain uses TRBV25-1 with TRBJ1-1, with D hard to call. The V end was cut by 8 bases, the J end by 7 bases, with 11 bases between. Germline V gene data show CDR1 as MGHDK and CDR2 as SYGVNS. This CDR3 is built from 11 residues. This CDR3 reads CASLVRGEAFF. CDR3 bases: TGTGCCAGCCTCGTCCGGGGTGAAGCTTTCTTT.

The chain employs TRBV16 and TRBJ1-2; 9 bases line up with TRBD1. The CDR3 contains 15 residues. V lost 4 bases and J lost 8; bases outside the gene matches: 11. The germline V gene has CDR1 KGHSY and CDR2 FQNENV. Written as DNA, the CDR3 is TGTGCCAGCAGCCCCAACGGGGGGACAGGGAAGGGCTACACCTTC. Its translation is CASSPNGGTGKGYTF.

The chain links TRBV7-2 to TRBJ2-3, with TRBD2 matching over 12 bases. Germline trimming cut 2 bases from V and 6 bases from J; bases unmatched to any gene: 3. Germline V gene lookup returns CDR1 SGHTA and CDR2 FQGNSA. The CDR3 runs 15 residues. The CDR3 here is CASSLLAGGVDTQYF. CDR3 sequence (DNA): TGTGCCAGCAGCTTACTAGCGGGGGGGGTGGATACGCAGTATTTT.

The chain combines TRBV11-2 with TRBJ1-3, with 7 bases identical to TRBD1. Trimming took 1 base from V and 4 from J; bases not matched to a gene: 1. The CDR3 contains 14 residues. The germline gives CDR1 SGHAT, CDR2 FQNNGV. CDR3 sequence reads: CASSLGTGGNTIYF. In DNA form, the CDR3 reads TGTGCCAGCAGCTTAGGGACAGGCGGAAACACCATATATTTT.

The rearrangement joins TRBV7-3 to TRBJ1-1; perhaps TRBD1 as D (5 bases). Germline CDR1 and CDR2: SGHTA and FQGTGA. The CDR3 runs to 13 residues. Trimming cost V 3 bases and J 5 bases, with 10 bases left between them. Written as DNA, the CDR3 is TGTGCCAGCAGCTTCTCTCCAGGGACTGAAGCTTTCTTT. Protein product: CASSFSPGTEAFF.

This clone occurred a few times. The chain employs TRBV5-8 and TRBJ2-1, with a weak D call TRBD1 (6 bases). V gave up 0 bases and J gave up 10 bases, with 11 bases separating them. CDR3 length: 13 amino acids. Germline V lookup: CDR1 SGHTS, CDR2 YDEGEE. CDR3 in DNA: TGTGCCAGCAGCTTGGGAGCCGGGACAGAGCAGTTCTTC. Encoded protein: CASSLGAGTEQFF.

The chain is built from TRBV4-3 and TRBJ2-1; no reliable D call. This CDR3 region has 15 residues. V was pared by 0 bases and J by 3 bases, with 9 bases between. Germline values: CDR1 LGHNA, CDR2 YSLEER. For the CDR3, the DNA is TGCGCCAGCAGCCAAGATCCCCGGAGCTACAATGAGCAGTTCTTC. Translated, it gives CASSQDPRSYNEQFF.

The chain combines TRBV7-2 with TRBJ1-1; D may be TRBD1 (5 bases). The CDR3 runs 14 residues. V was cut by 5 bases and J by 4 bases, with 14 bases left in between. Germline loops: CDR1 SGHTA, CDR2 FQGNSA. This CDR3 is CASSPGTLSTEAFF. DNA of the CDR3: TGTGCCAGCAGCCCCGGGACTCTTTCCACTGAAGCTTTCTTT.

The sample holds one count of this clone. V usage is TRBV9 and J usage is TRBJ1-1; D unresolved. Germline CDR1 is SGDLS and CDR2 is YYNGEE. V gave up 6 bases and J gave up 3 bases, with 15 bases separating them. This CDR3 region has 14 residues. The CDR3 protein is CASNGSPADTEAFF. CDR3 in DNA: TGTGCCAGCAATGGTTCTCCGGCGGACACTGAAGCTTTCTTT.

This clone showed up just a few times. The chain couples TRBV7-2 to TRBJ1-2; no clear D gene. CDR3 length equals 13 residues. Per the germline V gene, CDR1 is SGHTA and CDR2 is FQGNSA. V lost 5 bases, J lost 4 bases, and 11 bases lay in between. The chain's CDR3 is CASSRERIYGYTF. The CDR3 nucleotides are TGTGCCAGCAGCCGAGAGCGTATCTATGGCTACACCTTC.

The chain joins TRBV28 to TRBJ1-2, with D possibly matching TRBD1 (5 bases). The CDR3 runs 11 residues. Germline CDR1 reads MDHEN; CDR2 reads SYDVKM. Trimming removed 6 bases at V and 10 bases at J, with 12 bases between. The CDR3 protein is CASRLGRDYTF. The CDR3 DNA reads as TGTGCCAGCAGGCTGGGGCGCGACTACACCTTC.

J is TRBJ1-1 and V is TRBV28; D is ambiguous. CDR1 is MDHEN, CDR2 SYDVKM, per germline. The V and J ends lost 6 bases and 0 bases respectively, with 14 bases between them. The CDR3 is 15 amino acids. The CDR3 protein is CASSPILSMNTEAFF. The CDR3 coding sequence is TGTGCCAGCAGCCCTATCCTCTCAATGAACACTGAAGCTTTCTTT.

The gene calls are TRBV7-9 and TRBJ2-3; no clear D gene. In germline, CDR1 is SEHNR, CDR2 FQNEAQ (reference sequence). V dropped 3 bases and J dropped 4 bases, with 14 bases sitting between them. The CDR3 length is 15 residues. CDR3 sequence: CASSLIGGVADTQYF. For the CDR3, the DNA is TGTGCCAGCAGCTTGATAGGTGGAGTGGCAGATACGCAGTATTTT.

The V call is TRBV30, the J call TRBJ1-3; D is ambiguous. The length of the CDR3 is 13 residues. V gave up 2 bases and J gave up 4 bases, with 9 bases separating them. Germline loops: CDR1 GTSNPN, CDR2 SVGIG (reference sequence). CDR3 region: CAWSFGSGNTIYF. The CDR3 DNA sequence: TGTGCCTGGAGTTTCGGTTCCGGAAACACCATATATTTT.

The J gene is TRBJ1-5, the V gene TRBV7-8, with 7 bases that match TRBD1. CDR1 is SGHVS and CDR2 is FQNEAQ in the germline V gene. The CDR3 consists of 14 residues. V lost 5 bases and J lost 2; bases outside the gene matches: 3. CDR3 sequence: CASSQGVGNQPQHF. The CDR3 DNA reads TGTGCCAGCAGCCAGGGGGTAGGCAATCAGCCCCAGCATTTT.

The V and J genes are TRBV5-5 and TRBJ1-6, with D uncertain. The germline V gene has CDR1 SGHKS and CDR2 YYEKEE (reference sequence). The V and J ends lost 0 bases and 7 bases respectively, with 14 bases between them. This CDR3 spans 16 amino acids. The CDR3 DNA sequence: TGTGCCAGCAGCTTGGCCACCAATAGAGGGAATTCACCCCTCCACTTT. This codes for CASSLATNRGNSPLHF.

The rearrangement joins TRBV7-2 to TRBJ1-6; D is ambiguous. The CDR3 sequence is 16 residues long. The germline gives CDR1 SGHTA, CDR2 FQGNSA. Trimming cost V 5 bases and J 5 bases, with 16 bases left between them. CDR3 amino acids: CASSPRTSQDNSPLHF. The CDR3 nucleotides read TGTGCCAGCAGCCCCAGGACTTCCCAGGATAATTCACCCCTCCACTTT.

V and J are TRBV25-1 and TRBJ1-6; D perhaps matches TRBD1 (5 bases). The CDR3 extends over 13 amino acids. Trimming removed 6 bases from V and 6 bases from J, with 9 bases in between. Germline CDR1 and CDR2: MGHDK and SYGVNS. The DNA of the CDR3 is TGTGCCAGCAGGCAGGGTTTTAATTCACCCCTCCACTTT. This codes for CASRQGFNSPLHF.

V and J are TRBV28 and TRBJ2-3, with a tentative D call TRBD2 (7 bases). In germline, CDR1 is MDHEN, CDR2 SYDVKM. The CDR3 runs 11 residues. V lost 10 bases, J lost 9 bases, and 14 bases lay in between. The chain's CDR3 is CATGGQGTQYF. The CDR3 coding sequence is TGTGCCACCGGGGGGCAGGGGACGCAGTATTTT.

The J gene is TRBJ1-1, the V gene TRBV7-9; D gene uncertain. CDR1 and CDR2 (germline): SEHNR, FQNEAQ (reference sequence). V shed 3 bases and J shed 6 bases, with 8 bases lying between them. The CDR3 is 12 residues long. CDR3: CASSLSLSEAFF. For the CDR3, the DNA is TGTGCCAGCAGCTTGAGTCTGTCTGAAGCTTTCTTT.

CDR3 region: CASSPRAEITEAFF. CDR3 sequence (DNA): TGTGCCAGCAGTCCCCGAGCCGAGATCACTGAAGCTTTCTTT. The rearrangement joins TRBV28 to TRBJ1-1; D gene unclear. Germline CDR1 reads MDHEN; CDR2 reads SYDVKM. The ends were cut back, 5 bases at V and 4 bases at J, with 14 bases in the middle. The CDR3 contains 14 residues. Full variable domain (remainder filled in from reference TRBV28 and TRBJ1-1): DVKVTQSSRYLVKRTGEKVFLECVQDMDHENMFWYRQDPGLGLRLIYFSYDVKMKEKGDIPEGYSVSREKKERFSLILESASTNQTSMYLCASSPRAEITEAFFGQGTRLTVV.

This chain connects TRBV27 to TRBJ1-1; D remains ambiguous. The germline CDR1 and CDR2 sequences are MNHEY and SMNVEV (reference sequence). This CDR3 has 15 residues. Between the trimmed V and J ends, which lost 3 bases and 2 bases, there was a span of 13 bases. This CDR3 is CASSLSWQVNTEAFF. The CDR3 DNA reads TGTGCCAGCAGTTTGAGTTGGCAGGTCAACACTGAAGCTTTCTTT.

The chain joins TRBV9 to TRBJ1-2, with TRBD1 matching 9 bases. The germline gives CDR1 SGDLS, CDR2 YYNGEE. After removal of 4 bases from V and 7 bases from J, the junction contained 14 bases not matched to a gene. CDR3 length: 16 amino acids. The CDR3 DNA is TGTGCCAGCAGCTCCCGGGACAGGGTCTTAAGCGGTGGCTACACCTTC. This encodes CASSSRDRVLSGGYTF. The variable domain in full, completed from reference TRBV9 and TRBJ1-2, reads DSGVTQTPKHLITATGQRVTLRCSPRSGDLSVYWYQQSLDQGLQFLIQYYNGEERAKGNILERFSAQQFPDLHSELNLSSLELGDSALYFCASSSRDRVLSGGYTFGSGTRLTVV.

CDR3 DNA sequence: TGCGCCAGCAGCTTGAGGGTGGGACACCGTGAAAAACTGTTTTTT. As protein: CASSLRVGHREKLFF. The V and J genes are TRBV5-1 and TRBJ1-4; tentatively, D is TRBD1 (6 bases). Germline V gene sequence: CDR1 SGHRS, CDR2 YFSETQ. CDR3 length: 15 amino acids. Trimming shortened V by 1 base and J by 7 bases, and 14 bases separated the two germline ends.

The V and J genes are TRBV30 and TRBJ2-2; TRBD1 matches 8 bases. Germline assignment: CDR1 GTSNPN and CDR2 SVGIG (reference sequence). The trim removed 0 bases at V and 5 bases at J, leaving 8 bases unmatched. The length of the CDR3 is 16 residues. DNA for the CDR3: TGTGCCTGGAGTGTACCCCAGGGGGCGATTACCGGGGAGCTGTTTTTT. Translating gives CAWSVPQGAITGELFF.

The chain recombines TRBV6-5 with TRBJ1-4, with 8 bases fitting TRBD1. The CDR3 is made up of 14 amino acids. Germline lookup yields CDR1 MNHEY and CDR2 SVGAGI. Trimming removed 6 bases from V and 5 bases from J; junction bases left unmatched: 5. The CDR3 nucleotides are TGTGCCAGCAGGGGGACAGGTGACAATGAAAAACTGTTTTTT. This encodes CASRGTGDNEKLFF.

This clone is a singleton in its sample. The gene calls are TRBV6-5 and TRBJ1-2; 7 nucleotides align to TRBD1. V lost 4 bases, J lost 4 bases, and 6 bases stayed unmatched. This CDR3 is built from 14 residues. Germline assignment: CDR1 MNHEY and CDR2 SVGAGI. CDR3 bases: TGTGCCAGCAGTTCTGGGGGACAGATCTATGGCTACACCTTC. Translating gives CASSSGGQIYGYTF.